This TCR beta chain was identified during a study of CD8 T cells in Susac syndrome. Sequencing of TCR beta covered CD8+ and CD4+ T cells obtained from blood. This clonotype occurred once. No antigen is known for it. Random hexamers were used to reverse transcribe the RNA input (about 0.5 to 1 ug). The method of amplification for TCR beta CDR3 was immunoSEQ multiplex PCR, covering 54 Vbeta and 13 Jbeta. TCRdb ran MiXCR on the immunoSEQ multiplex PCR reads and lists one entry per CDR3 protein. Seen here are some 400,000 distinct CDR3 sequences, more than 80% observed once, and the top ten hold 0.09% to 0.15%. Findings of the study overall: In its TCR sequencing and HLA analysis, the study acknowledged that the number of individuals was relatively small.

The CDR3 contains 14 residues. Germline values: CDR1 MNHEY, CDR2 SMNVEV (reference sequence). Trimming pared 4 bases from V and 4 bases from J, leaving 14 bases between. The V call is TRBV27, the J call TRBJ2-7; tentative D call: TRBD1 (7 bases). This clonotype was sampled from a human donor with multiple sclerosis. Sequenced sample: CD8+ T cells from PBMCs. The CDR3 sequence is CASSYTGAGYEQYF. The DNA for the CDR3 is TGTGCCAGCAGTTATACAGGGGCGGGGTACGAGCAGTACTTC.